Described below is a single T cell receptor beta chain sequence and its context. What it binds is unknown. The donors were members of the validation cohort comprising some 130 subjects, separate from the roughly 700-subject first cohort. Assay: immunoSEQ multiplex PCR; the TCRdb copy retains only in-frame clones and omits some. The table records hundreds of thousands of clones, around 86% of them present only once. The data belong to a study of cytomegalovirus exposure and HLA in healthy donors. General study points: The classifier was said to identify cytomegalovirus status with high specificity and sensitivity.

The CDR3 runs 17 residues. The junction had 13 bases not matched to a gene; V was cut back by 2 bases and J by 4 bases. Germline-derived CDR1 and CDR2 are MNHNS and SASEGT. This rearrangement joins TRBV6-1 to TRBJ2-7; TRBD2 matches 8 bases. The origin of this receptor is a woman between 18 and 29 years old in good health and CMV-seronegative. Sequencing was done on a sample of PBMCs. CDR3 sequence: CASSEWEVAGSWYEQYF. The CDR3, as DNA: TGTGCCAGCAGTGAATGGGAGGTAGCGGGATCTTGGTACGAGCAGTACTTC.